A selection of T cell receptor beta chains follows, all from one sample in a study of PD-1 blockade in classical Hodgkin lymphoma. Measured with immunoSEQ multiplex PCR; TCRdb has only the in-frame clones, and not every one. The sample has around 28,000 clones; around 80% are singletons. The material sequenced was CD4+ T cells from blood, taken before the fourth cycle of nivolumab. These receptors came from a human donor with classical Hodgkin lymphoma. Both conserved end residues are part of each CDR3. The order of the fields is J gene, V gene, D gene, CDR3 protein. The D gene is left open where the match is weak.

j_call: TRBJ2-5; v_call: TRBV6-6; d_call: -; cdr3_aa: CASTSRTETQYF
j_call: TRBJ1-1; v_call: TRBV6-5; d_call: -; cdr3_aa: CASSRRGTEAFF
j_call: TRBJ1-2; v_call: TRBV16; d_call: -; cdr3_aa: CASSQFVRTDNYGYTF
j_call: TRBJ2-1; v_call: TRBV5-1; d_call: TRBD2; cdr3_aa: CASSPFGLAGGNNEQFF
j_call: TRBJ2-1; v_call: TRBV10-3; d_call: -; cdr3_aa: CAILPPPGFTYNEQFF
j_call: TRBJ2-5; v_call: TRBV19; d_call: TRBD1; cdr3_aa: CASIGTGGLETQYF
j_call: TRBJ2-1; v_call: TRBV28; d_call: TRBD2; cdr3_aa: CASLASSGVNNEQFF
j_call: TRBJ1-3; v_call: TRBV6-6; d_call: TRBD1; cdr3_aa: CASSYQQGVGNTIYF
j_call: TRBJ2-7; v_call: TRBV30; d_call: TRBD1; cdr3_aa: CAWNPGQMYEQYF
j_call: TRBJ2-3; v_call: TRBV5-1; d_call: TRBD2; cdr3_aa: CASSTAGGTDTQYF
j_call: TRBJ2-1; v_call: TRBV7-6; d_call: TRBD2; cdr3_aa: CASSSIGGAHNEQFF
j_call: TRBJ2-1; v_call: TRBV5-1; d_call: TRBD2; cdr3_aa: CASSFPSGGAGEQFF
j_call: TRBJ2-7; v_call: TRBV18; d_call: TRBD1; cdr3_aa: CASSPTGGSYEQYF
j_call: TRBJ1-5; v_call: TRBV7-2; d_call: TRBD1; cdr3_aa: CASSLGAHRDSPWPQHF
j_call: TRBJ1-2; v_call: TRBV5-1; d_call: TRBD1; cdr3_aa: CASSLNGQGMTGYTF
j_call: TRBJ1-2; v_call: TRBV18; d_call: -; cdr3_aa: CASSPRAGSNYGYTF
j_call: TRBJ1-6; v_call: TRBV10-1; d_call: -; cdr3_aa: CASSGLLRSSYNSPLHF
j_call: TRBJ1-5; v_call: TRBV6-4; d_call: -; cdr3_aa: CASSRTSQHF